This T cell receptor (beta chain) originates from a study of blood T cell repertoires in COVID-19. About the research overall: Acute and convalescent COVID-19 specimens originated in the United States, Italy and Spain.

The germline CDR1 and CDR2 sequences are SNHLY and FYNNEI. The CDR3 runs 12 residues. The V and J ends lost 4 bases and 6 bases, in that order; junction bases with no gene match: 1. Adults between about 18 and 95 years of age took part from under 25 US areas. Donors were grouped by their self-reported clinical history. The authors' processing: Amplification with reference gene primers provided the estimates of nucleated cell counts. This table comes from immunoSEQ multiplex PCR, and its TCRdb copy is limited to in-frame clones, with some not included. Clone size and V and J calls were adopted from that table, with D and trimming inferred from the DNA. The data hold around 430,000 clones, with roughly 89% observed a single time.

This chain links TRBV2 with TRBJ1-2; 8 nucleotides line up with TRBD1. The specimen sequenced was PBMCs or T cells enriched from blood (not recorded which). The TCR comes from a woman aged 50 to 60 who had recovered from COVID-19. Here the CDR3 DNA reads TGTGCCAGCAGTGGACAGGGGCATGGCTACACCTTC. The encoded protein is CASSGQGHGYTF.